Shown below are 22 T cell receptor beta chains from a single sample sequenced in a study of graft-versus-host responses after intestinal transplantation. The method was immunoSEQ multiplex PCR; TCRdb's version includes in-frame clones alone and lacks a portion of them. This table holds about 7,400 clones, approximately 74% found once. Grafts had their tissue processed, releasing intraepithelial and lamina propria lymphocytes. The sequenced sample was ileum tissue, obtained around 460 days after transplant. These receptors were taken from a human patient who received an intestinal transplant, so some T cells may come from the graft donor.

The chain is built from TRBV4-2 and TRBJ1-3; D might be TRBD1 (5 bases). The V gene's germline CDR1 is LGHNA and CDR2 YNFKEQ. The CDR3 sequence is 18 residues long. The V and J ends lost 0 bases and 0 bases respectively, with 15 bases between them. CDR3 DNA: TGTGCCAGCAGCCAAGACGGACATCGGAACCCCTCTGGAAACACCATATATTTT. This gives the protein CASSQDGHRNPSGNTIYF.

The rearrangement joins TRBV6-5 to TRBJ1-2; 7 bases are shared with TRBD1. This CDR3 region has 15 residues. V gave up 11 bases and J gave up 0 bases; unmatched junction bases: 12. CDR1 is MNHEY and CDR2 is SVGAGI in the germline V gene. The CDR3, as DNA: TGTGCCGGCACCGGGACAGCCTCGGCTAACTATGGCTACACCTTC. Residues: CAGTGTASANYGYTF.

This clone was counted a single time. Written as DNA, the CDR3 is TGTGCCAGCAGCAGACAGGGGAACACTGAAGCTTTCTTT. Its protein product is CASSRQGNTEAFF. The genes are TRBV7-3 and TRBJ1-1; 7 bases map to TRBD1. V shed 5 bases and J 1 base; nucleotides not matched to a gene: 1. The germline gives CDR1 SGHTA, CDR2 FQGTGA. This CDR3 spans 13 amino acids. The full variable domain, with the rest looked up from reference TRBV7-3 and TRBJ1-1, is GAGVSQTPSNKVTEKGKYVELRCDPISGHTALYWYRQSLGQGPEFLIYFQGTGAADDSGLPNDRFFAVRPEGSVSTLKIQRTERGDSAVYLCASSRQGNTEAFFGQGTRLTVV.

The CDR3 DNA reads TGTGCCAGCAGCCTGGAGCCATCTGGGGCCAACGTCCTGACTTTC. It specifies CASSLEPSGANVLTF. The J gene is TRBJ2-6, the V gene TRBV14; D gene ambiguous. Between the trimmed V and J ends, which lost 4 bases and 1 base, there was a span of 8 bases. This CDR3 spans 15 amino acids. CDR1 SGHDN and CDR2 FVKESK come from the germline V gene.

J is TRBJ2-4 and V is TRBV14; perhaps D is TRBD1 or TRBD2 (5 bases each). The CDR3 contains 15 residues. Germline lookup yields CDR1 SGHDN and CDR2 FVKESK. With 0 bases removed from V and 9 bases from J, the gap between germline ends came to 15 bases. The CDR3 protein is CASSQDFRGAGIQYF. The DNA of the CDR3 is TGTGCCAGCAGCCAAGATTTTCGGGGCGCGGGCATTCAGTACTTC. Together with reference TRBV14 and TRBJ2-4, the CDR3 gives the full variable domain: EAGVTQFPSHSVIEKGQTVTLRCDPISGHDNLYWYRRVMGKEIKFLLHFVKESKQDESGMPNNRFLAERTGGTYSTLKVQPAELEDSGVYFCASSQDFRGAGIQYFGAGTRLSVL.

The chain couples TRBV11-2 to TRBJ2-3; D unclear. Germline V lookup: CDR1 SGHAT, CDR2 FQNNGV. The CDR3 has 13 amino acids. The V and J ends lost 4 bases and 6 bases respectively, with 11 bases between them. CDR3 bases: TGTGCCAGCAGCTCATCCCTAGGCGATACGCAGTATTTT. Residues: CASSSSLGDTQYF.

The V gene is TRBV6-6, the J gene TRBJ2-7; D is ambiguous. Trimming took 1 base from V and 3 from J, leaving 7 bases between them. Germline V gene data show CDR1 as MNHNY and CDR2 as SVGAGI (reference sequence). This CDR3 is 13 amino acids long. The CDR3 loop is CASSYLGGYEQYF. CDR3 bases: TGTGCCAGCAGTTACTTGGGCGGCTACGAGCAGTACTTC.

This clone was detected a few times. V is TRBV5-1 and J is TRBJ2-7; 7 nucleotides line up with TRBD2. Trimming cost V 2 bases and J 4 bases; bases outside gene matches: 15. The CDR3 runs 17 residues. Germline V CDR1 and CDR2: SGHRS, YFSETQ. Here the CDR3 reads CASSFGDGGTPSYEQYF. The CDR3 bases are TGCGCCAGCAGCTTTGGTGACGGGGGGACTCCCTCTTACGAGCAGTACTTC.

The gene calls are TRBV7-9 and TRBJ2-3, with a possible D match to TRBD2 (6 bases). The V gene lost 5 bases and the J gene lost 2 bases, with 11 bases spanning the gap. The CDR3 has 14 residues. CDR1 and CDR2 (germline): SEHNR, FQNEAQ (reference sequence). CDR3 loop: CASSPGGVTDTQYF. In DNA form, the CDR3 reads TGTGCCAGCAGCCCCGGCGGGGTCACAGATACGCAGTATTTT.

The genes are TRBV7-8 and TRBJ1-5; 7 nucleotides align to TRBD1. The CDR3 spans 19 residues. V shed 3 bases, J shed 0 bases, and the junction held 14 bases outside the gene matches. From germline, CDR1 is SGHVS and CDR2 FQNEAQ. CDR3 bases: TGTGCCAGCAGCTTGAGCTCGGAATTCCGGGACAGTAGCAATCAGCCCCAGCATTTT. Encoded protein: CASSLSSEFRDSSNQPQHF.

The chain carries TRBV19 and TRBJ2-7; possibly TRBD1 or TRBD2 for D (5 bases each). The V gene's germline CDR1 is LNHDA and CDR2 SQIVND (reference sequence). V was clipped by 5 bases and J by 3 bases, with 14 bases between them. CDR3 length equals 14 residues. CDR3: CASSPSWGNYEQYV. In DNA form, the CDR3 reads TGTGCCAGTAGTCCATCTTGGGGGAACTACGAGCAGTACGTC.

V gene TRBV28 combines with J gene TRBJ2-1; 11 bases align to TRBD2. V lost 4 bases, J lost 10 bases, and 15 bases stayed unmatched. This CDR3 has 17 amino acids. CDR1 and CDR2 (germline): MDHEN, SYDVKM. The CDR3 spells CASSSDGTSGRLLEQFF. In DNA, the CDR3 is TGTGCCAGCAGTTCGGACGGAACTAGCGGGAGATTACTCGAGCAGTTCTTC.

On this clone: At one of its ends the junction is not consistent with the germline gene, which may arise from a read error. The chain links TRBV7-7 to TRBJ2-1, with TRBD2 matching 10 bases. This CDR3 is built from 16 residues. Germline CDR1 and CDR2: SSHAT and FNYEAQ (reference sequence). CDR3 amino acids: CASSLGGQRGGNEQFF. CDR3 coding DNA: TGTGCTAGCAGCTTAGGTGGCCAGCGGGGGGGTAATGAGCAGTTCTTC.

This clone was seen only a few times. The V gene is TRBV7-2, the J gene TRBJ1-5; D gene ambiguous. CDR1 and CDR2 from the germline V gene are SGHTA and FQGNSA. The CDR3 has 13 residues. V was cut by 3 bases and J by 5 bases, with 8 bases left in between. The chain's CDR3 is CASSFGPYQPQHF. The CDR3 bases are TGTGCCAGCAGCTTCGGGCCATATCAGCCCCAGCATTTT.

The gene calls are TRBV15 and TRBJ1-4; 9 positions agree with TRBD1. The germline CDR1 and CDR2 sequences are LNHNV and YYDKDF (reference sequence). This CDR3 has 15 amino acids. The ends lost 2 bases at V and 8 bases at J; junction bases unmatched: 6. The DNA of the CDR3 is TGTGCCACCAGCAGACCGGGACAGGGCACCGAAAAACTGTTTTTT. Its protein is CATSRPGQGTEKLFF.

This clone occurred a few times. The J gene is TRBJ1-1, the V gene TRBV7-9, with TRBD1 matching 7 bases. Germline lookup yields CDR1 SEHNR and CDR2 FQNEAQ (reference sequence). After removal of 5 bases from V and 4 bases from J, the junction contained 10 bases not matched to a gene. The CDR3 contains 15 residues. The CDR3 DNA sequence: TGTGCCAGCAGCAACCGCAGACAGGGTTTCACTGAAGCTTTCTTT. Protein product: CASSNRRQGFTEAFF.

The V and J genes are TRBV9 and TRBJ2-1; D is uncertain. This CDR3 is 16 amino acids long. V was cut by 0 bases and J by 2 bases, with 12 bases left in between. Germline loops: CDR1 SGDLS, CDR2 YYNGEE. CDR3 loop: CASSVVGSKAYNEQFF. The CDR3 nucleotides read TGTGCCAGCAGCGTAGTGGGCAGCAAAGCCTACAATGAGCAGTTCTTC.

V usage is TRBV28 and J usage is TRBJ1-6; 7 nucleotides line up with TRBD1. The CDR3 spans 14 residues. Germline assignment: CDR1 MDHEN and CDR2 SYDVKM. The trim removed 6 bases at V and 5 bases at J, leaving 4 bases unmatched. CDR3 sequence (DNA): TGTGCCAGCAGGGCGGGACAGCATAATTCACCCCTCCACTTT. Encoded protein: CASRAGQHNSPLHF.

This clone has only a few counts. The chain uses TRBV11-2 and TRBJ2-7, with 7 bases identical to TRBD1. V shed 2 bases, J shed 3 bases, and the junction held 7 bases outside the gene matches. This CDR3 is built from 15 residues. Germline CDR1 is SGHAT and CDR2 is FQNNGV. As DNA, the CDR3 is TGTGCCAGCAGCTTATCAACAGGGGCGGGCTACGAGCAGTACGTC. This encodes CASSLSTGAGYEQYV.

Regarding this clone: A much larger clonotype is one base distant, so this may be a read error. The chain is built from TRBV7-1 and TRBJ1-2; D is perhaps TRBD1 (5 bases). TRBV7-1 is known as an ORF, though its function is uncertain. The CDR3 extends over 13 amino acids. In nucleotides, the CDR3 is TGTGCCAGCAGCTTAGAGGGGTTCGCTGGCCACACCTTC. Translation gives CASSLEGFAGHTF.

This chain uses TRBV27 with TRBJ1-1, with D tentatively TRBD1 (6 bases). The germline V gene has CDR1 MNHEY and CDR2 SMNVEV (reference sequence). CDR3 length: 16 amino acids. The V and J ends lost 3 bases and 1 base respectively, with 15 bases between them. The CDR3 spells CASSLTGGARNTEAFF. CDR3 coding DNA: TGTGCCAGCAGTTTGACGGGGGGGGCCCGGAACACTGAAGCTTTCTTT.

The CDR3 coding sequence is TGTGCCAGCACCATAAAGGCAGATACCGAAGCTTTCTTT. Its translation: CASTIKADTEAFF. The rearrangement joins TRBV6-5 to TRBJ1-1; D is ambiguous. In germline, CDR1 is MNHEY, CDR2 SVGAGI. V was trimmed by 7 bases and J by 8 bases, leaving 17 bases between them. The CDR3 is 13 residues long.